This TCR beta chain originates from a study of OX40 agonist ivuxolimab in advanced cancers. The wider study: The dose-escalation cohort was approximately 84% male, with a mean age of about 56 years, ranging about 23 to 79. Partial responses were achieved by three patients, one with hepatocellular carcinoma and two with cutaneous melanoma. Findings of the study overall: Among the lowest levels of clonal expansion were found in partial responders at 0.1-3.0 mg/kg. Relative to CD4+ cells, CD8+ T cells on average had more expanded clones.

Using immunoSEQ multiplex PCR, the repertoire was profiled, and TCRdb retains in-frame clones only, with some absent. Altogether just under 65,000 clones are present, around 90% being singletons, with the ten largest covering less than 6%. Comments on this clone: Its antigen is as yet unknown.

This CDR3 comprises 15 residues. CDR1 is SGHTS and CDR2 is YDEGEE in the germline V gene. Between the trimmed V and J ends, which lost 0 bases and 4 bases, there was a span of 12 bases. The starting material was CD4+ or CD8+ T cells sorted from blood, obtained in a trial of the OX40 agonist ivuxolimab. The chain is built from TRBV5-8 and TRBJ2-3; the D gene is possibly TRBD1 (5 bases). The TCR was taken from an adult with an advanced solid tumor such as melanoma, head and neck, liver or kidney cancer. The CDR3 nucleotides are TGTGCCAGCAGCTTGGGACAGCGAGATGCAGATACGCAGTATTTT. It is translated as CASSLGQRDADTQYF.